The source of this TCR beta chain is a study of cytomegalovirus exposure and HLA in healthy donors. CDR1 and CDR2 from the germline V gene are MNHNY and SVGAGI (reference sequence). CDR3 length: 14 amino acids. Trimming took 6 bases from V and 1 from J, leaving 10 bases between them. Study-wide findings and caveats: Most observed TCR sequences were rare, whereas some public TCRs were detected in many donors. Researchers had no immune exposure information except CMV serostatus available.

With respect to this clone: The target antigen is unknown.

PCR employed 60 Vbeta and 13 Jbeta primers. Repertoires were generated with immunoSEQ multiplex PCR, while TCRdb's copy carries only in-frame clones and drops some. Here the sample spans about 160,000 clones, 60% to 85% being singletons. The rearrangement uses TRBV6-6 and TRBJ1-5; D remains unclear. The receptor comes from a man aged 25 to 45 in good health and CMV-seropositive. Specimen: PBMCs. CDR3 coding DNA: TGTGCCAGCAGCCTAGCTGGCAGCAATCAGCCCCAGCATTTT. Protein product: CASSLAGSNQPQHF.